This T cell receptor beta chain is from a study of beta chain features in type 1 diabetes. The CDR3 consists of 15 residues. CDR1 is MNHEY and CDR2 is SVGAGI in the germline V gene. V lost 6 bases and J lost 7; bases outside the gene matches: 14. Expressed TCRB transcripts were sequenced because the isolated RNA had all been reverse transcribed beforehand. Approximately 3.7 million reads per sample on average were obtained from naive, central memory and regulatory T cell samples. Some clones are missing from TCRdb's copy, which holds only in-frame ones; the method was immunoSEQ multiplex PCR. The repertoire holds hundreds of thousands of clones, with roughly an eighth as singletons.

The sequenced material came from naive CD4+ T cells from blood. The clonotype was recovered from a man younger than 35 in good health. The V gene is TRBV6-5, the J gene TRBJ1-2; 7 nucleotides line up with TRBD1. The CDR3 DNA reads TGTGCCAGCAGCGCTGCCTTACAGGGGAGTTTTGGCTACACCTTC. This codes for CASSAALQGSFGYTF.